The 17 T cell receptor beta chains listed next were all sequenced from one sample in a study of blood T cell repertoires in COVID-19. Method: immunoSEQ multiplex PCR; TCRdb's copy keeps in-frame clones and lacks some. The top ten hold 0.72% of the sample, which has about 210,000 clones, less than 90% seen once. The source material was peripheral blood. These receptors originate from a man between 35 and 55 years old with acute or convalescent COVID-19.

This chain joins TRBV29-1 and TRBJ2-1, with 7 nucleotides matching TRBD1. CDR3 length equals 12 residues. Germline CDR1 is SQVTM and CDR2 is ANQGSEA. V shed 6 bases, J shed 7 bases, and the junction held 6 bases outside the gene matches. DNA for the CDR3: TGCAGCGTAGATCGACAGGGTAATGAGCAGTTCTTC. Amino acid sequence: CSVDRQGNEQFF.

The chain has TRBV7-9 and TRBJ1-2; maybe TRBD1 (5 bases). Trimming took off 3 bases at V and 4 bases at J, with 21 bases between the two ends. Germline-derived CDR1 and CDR2 are SEHNR and FQNEAQ (reference sequence). There are 17 residues in the CDR3. Written as DNA, the CDR3 is TGTGCCAGCAGCTTCCCTGGGGACCCTAGGAGGGTCTATGGCTACACCTTC. It yields the protein CASSFPGDPRRVYGYTF.

The chain recombines TRBV5-6 with TRBJ2-5; D is unclear. In germline, CDR1 is SGHDT, CDR2 YYEEEE. This CDR3 comprises 14 residues. The germline V and J ends were trimmed by 2 bases and 5 bases, with 13 bases remaining between them. The chain's CDR3 is CASSFSLGGETQYF. In DNA form, the CDR3 reads TGTGCCAGCAGCTTTTCCCTAGGTGGGGAGACCCAGTACTTC.

As regards this clone: Other DNA sequences within the sample encode an identical CDR3. This sequence joins TRBV5-6 and TRBJ2-5; 9 positions match TRBD1. Germline lookup yields CDR1 SGHDT and CDR2 YYEEEE. The CDR3 has 13 amino acids. With V trimmed by 4 bases and J by 5 bases, 3 bases remained unmatched. CDR3 sequence reads: CASSVGQGETQYF. In DNA form, the CDR3 reads TGTGCCAGCAGCGTAGGACAGGGGGAGACCCAGTACTTC.

This chain links TRBV27 with TRBJ2-7; 13 bases line up with TRBD2. The J segment lost 0 bases and the V segment lost 8 bases, leaving 13 bases of the junction unmatched. The CDR3 consists of 18 residues. Looked up from germline, CDR1 is MNHEY and CDR2 is SMNVEV (reference sequence). The chain's CDR3 is CASHPGLAGATSSYEQYF. CDR3 bases: TGTGCCAGCCACCCCGGACTAGCGGGGGCTACCAGCTCCTACGAGCAGTACTTC.

The V and J genes are TRBV19 and TRBJ2-5; D is perhaps TRBD2 (7 bases). The germline gives CDR1 LNHDA, CDR2 SQIVND (reference sequence). The CDR3 extends over 14 amino acids. Trimming took off 10 bases at V and 5 bases at J, with 20 bases between the two ends. CDR3 DNA sequence: TGTGCCACCGCCACTGGGGGGGCCCCCGAGACCCAGTACTTC. It codes for CATATGGAPETQYF.

The CDR3 protein is CASSPGAGRVDEQFF. The CDR3 DNA reads TGTGCCAGCTCACCGGGGGCAGGGAGGGTTGATGAGCAGTTCTTC. The genes are TRBV18 and TRBJ2-1, with a weak D call TRBD2 (7 bases). V shed 3 bases and J shed 8 bases, with 17 bases lying between them. Germline V CDR1 and CDR2: KGHSH, LQKENI. The CDR3 has 15 residues.

This chain uses TRBV5-1 with TRBJ2-3, with a possible D match to TRBD2 (5 bases). Deletions cut 7 bases from V and 4 bases from J, with 19 bases between. CDR3 length: 15 amino acids. Per the germline V gene, CDR1 is SGHRS and CDR2 is YFSETQ. The CDR3 here is CASGPGRGWSDTQYF. The CDR3 DNA reads TGCGCCAGCGGCCCGGGAAGAGGATGGTCAGATACGCAGTATTTT.

This chain joins TRBV19 and TRBJ2-1; D perhaps matches TRBD1 (6 bases). This CDR3 region has 14 residues. Looked up from germline, CDR1 is LNHDA and CDR2 is SQIVND (reference sequence). Trimming stripped 6 bases from V and 7 bases from J, with 16 bases between. The CDR3 reads CASRYTQGRNEQFF. The CDR3 coding sequence is TGTGCCAGTAGATACACCCAGGGGCGAAATGAGCAGTTCTTC.

This chain links TRBV5-1 with TRBJ2-7; 10 positions match TRBD1. Germline V gene data show CDR1 as SGHRS and CDR2 as YFSETQ. The trim removed 2 bases at V and 0 bases at J, leaving 5 bases unmatched. CDR3 length: 16 residues. The CDR3 DNA reads TGCGCCAGCAGCTTCGGAGACAGGGGGCTCTCCTACGAGCAGTACTTC. It translates to CASSFGDRGLSYEQYF.

The rearrangement uses TRBV27 and TRBJ2-7, with TRBD2 matching 8 bases. There are 14 residues in the CDR3. Per germline, CDR1 MNHEY and CDR2 SMNVEV (reference sequence). V shed 5 bases, J shed 5 bases, and the junction held 8 bases outside the gene matches. The CDR3 nucleotides read TGTGCCAGCAGTCAGGGAACTAGCGGCAACGAGCAGTACTTC. As protein: CASSQGTSGNEQYF.

The gene calls are TRBV11-2 and TRBJ2-1; TRBD1 matches 7 bases. V lost 0 bases and J lost 7; bases outside the gene matches: 6. The length of the CDR3 is 15 residues. Germline CDR1 SGHAT, CDR2 FQNNGV. The CDR3 DNA is TGTGCCAGCAGCTTAGAGGGGGACAGCCTTAATGAGCAGTTCTTC. Translating it yields CASSLEGDSLNEQFF.

The CDR3 is CASSLSGQNTGELFF. DNA of the CDR3: TGTGCCAGCAGTTTATCCGGACAGAACACCGGGGAGCTGTTTTTT. The chain is built from TRBV27 and TRBJ2-2; tentatively, D is TRBD1 (5 bases). The V gene's germline CDR1 is MNHEY and CDR2 SMNVEV (reference sequence). The CDR3 is made up of 15 amino acids. The V end was cut by 0 bases, the J end by 1 base, with 6 bases between.

The chain uses TRBV18 and TRBJ2-5; no firm D call. This CDR3 has 16 amino acids. Looked up from germline, CDR1 is KGHSH and CDR2 is LQKENI. V shed 0 bases and J shed 2 bases, with 13 bases lying between them. CDR3 in amino acids: CASSPPEQNPQETQYF. Here the CDR3 DNA reads TGTGCCAGCTCACCACCTGAACAGAACCCACAAGAGACCCAGTACTTC.

V usage is TRBV27 and J usage is TRBJ2-1, with 7 positions matching TRBD1. The V gene's germline CDR1 is MNHEY and CDR2 SMNVEV (reference sequence). CDR3 size: 16 residues. The V gene end was trimmed by 6 bases and the J gene end by 2 bases; junction bases not matched to a gene: 10. DNA of the CDR3: TGTGCCAGCAGCCCGTCCGGGACAGTCCCCTACAATGAGCAGTTCTTC. Translation gives CASSPSGTVPYNEQFF.

V and J are TRBV7-2 and TRBJ1-5; TRBD1 aligns across 10 bases. Per the germline V gene, CDR1 is SGHTA and CDR2 is FQGNSA. The trim removed 3 bases at V and 2 bases at J, leaving 4 bases unmatched. CDR3 size: 16 residues. The CDR3 coding sequence is TGTGCCAGCAGCTTTTGGGACAGGGGAGGCAATCAGCCCCAGCATTTT. Its protein product is CASSFWDRGGNQPQHF.

V and J are TRBV7-2 and TRBJ2-3; D possibly corresponds to TRBD1 (5 bases). The germline V gene has CDR1 SGHTA and CDR2 FQGNSA. Deletions cut 0 bases from V and 5 bases from J, with 6 bases between. This CDR3 has 13 residues. The CDR3 DNA reads as TGTGCCAGCAGCTTAGCGCAGGGAGATACGCAGTATTTT. It yields the protein CASSLAQGDTQYF. Combining the CDR3 with reference TRBV7-2 and TRBJ2-3 gives the whole variable domain GAGVSQSPSNKVTEKGKDVELRCDPISGHTALYWYRQSLGQGLEFLIYFQGNSAPDKSGLPSDRFSAERTGGSVSTLTIQRTQQEDSAVYLCASSLAQGDTQYFGPGTRLTVL.